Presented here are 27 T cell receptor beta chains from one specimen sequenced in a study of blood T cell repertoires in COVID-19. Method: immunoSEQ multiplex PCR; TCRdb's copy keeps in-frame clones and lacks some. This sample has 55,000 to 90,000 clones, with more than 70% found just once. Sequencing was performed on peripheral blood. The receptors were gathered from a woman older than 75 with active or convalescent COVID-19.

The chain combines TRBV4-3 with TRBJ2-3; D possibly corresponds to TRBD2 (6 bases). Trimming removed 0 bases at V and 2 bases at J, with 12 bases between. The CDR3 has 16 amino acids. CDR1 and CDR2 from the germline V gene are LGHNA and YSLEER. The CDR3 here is CASSQDQSGATDTQYF. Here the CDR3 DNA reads TGCGCCAGCAGCCAAGACCAGTCGGGAGCCACAGATACGCAGTATTTT.

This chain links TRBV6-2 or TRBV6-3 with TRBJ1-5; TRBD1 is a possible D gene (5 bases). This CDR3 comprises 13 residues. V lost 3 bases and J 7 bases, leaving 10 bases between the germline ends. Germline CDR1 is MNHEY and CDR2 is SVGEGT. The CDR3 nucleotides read TGTGCCAGCAGTTATCCGGGGGAGCAGCCCCAGCATTTT. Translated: CASSYPGEQPQHF.

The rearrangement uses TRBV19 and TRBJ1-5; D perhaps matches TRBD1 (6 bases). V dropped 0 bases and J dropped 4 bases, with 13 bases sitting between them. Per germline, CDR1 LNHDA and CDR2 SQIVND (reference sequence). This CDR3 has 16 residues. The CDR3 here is CASSIDSTGQNQPQHF. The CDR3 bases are TGTGCCAGTAGTATAGATTCGACAGGCCAGAATCAGCCCCAGCATTTT. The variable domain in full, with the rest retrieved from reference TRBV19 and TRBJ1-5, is DGGITQSPKYLFRKEGQNVTLSCEQNLNHDAMYWYRQDPGQGLRLIYYSQIVNDFQKGDIAEGYSVSREKKESFPLTVTSAQKNPTAFYLCASSIDSTGQNQPQHFGDGTRLSIL.

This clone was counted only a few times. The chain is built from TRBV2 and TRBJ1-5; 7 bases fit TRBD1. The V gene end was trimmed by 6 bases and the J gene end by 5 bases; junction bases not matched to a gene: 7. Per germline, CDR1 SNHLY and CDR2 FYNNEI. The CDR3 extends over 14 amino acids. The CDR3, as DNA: TGTGCCAGCAGACTAGACAGGGCCCATCAGCCCCAGCATTTT. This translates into CASRLDRAHQPQHF. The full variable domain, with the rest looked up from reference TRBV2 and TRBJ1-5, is EPEVTQTPSHQVTQMGQEVILRCVPISNHLYFYWYRQILGQKVEFLVSFYNNEISEKSEIFDDQFSVERPDGSNFTLKIRSTKLEDSAMYFCASRLDRAHQPQHFGDGTRLSIL.

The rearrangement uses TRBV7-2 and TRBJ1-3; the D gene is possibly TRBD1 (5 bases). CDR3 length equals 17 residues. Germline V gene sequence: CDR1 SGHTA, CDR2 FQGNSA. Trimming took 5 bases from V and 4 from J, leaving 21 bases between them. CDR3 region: CASSPLGGSVGGNTIYF. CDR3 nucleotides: TGTGCCAGCAGCCCCCTCGGGGGTTCTGTCGGAGGAAACACCATATATTTT.

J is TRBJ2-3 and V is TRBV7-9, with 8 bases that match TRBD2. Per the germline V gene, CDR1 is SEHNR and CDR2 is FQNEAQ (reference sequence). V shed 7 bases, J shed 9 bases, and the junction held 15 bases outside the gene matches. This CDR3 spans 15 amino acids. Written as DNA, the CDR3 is TGTGCCAGCATTCCCCAATTCACTAGCGGCCCAACGCAGTATTTT. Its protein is CASIPQFTSGPTQYF.

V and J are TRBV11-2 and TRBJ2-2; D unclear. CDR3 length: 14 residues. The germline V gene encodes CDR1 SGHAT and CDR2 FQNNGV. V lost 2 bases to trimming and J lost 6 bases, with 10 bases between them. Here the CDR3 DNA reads TGTGCCAGCAGCTTATTAGCAGCATCCGGGGAGCTGTTTTTT. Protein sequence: CASSLLAASGELFF.

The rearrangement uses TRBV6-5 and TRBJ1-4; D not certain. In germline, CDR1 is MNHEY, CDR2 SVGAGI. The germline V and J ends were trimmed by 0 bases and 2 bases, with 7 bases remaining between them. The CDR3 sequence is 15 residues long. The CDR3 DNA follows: TGTGCCAGCAGTTACTCGGTAGTGACTAATGAAAAACTGTTTTTT. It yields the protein CASSYSVVTNEKLFF.

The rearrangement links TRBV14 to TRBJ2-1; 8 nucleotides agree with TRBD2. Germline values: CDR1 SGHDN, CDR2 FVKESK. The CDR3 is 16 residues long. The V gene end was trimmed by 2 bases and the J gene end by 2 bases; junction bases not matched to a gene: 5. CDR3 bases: TGTGCCAGCAGCCAATTAGCGGGGTTCGCCTACAATGAGCAGTTCTTC. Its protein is CASSQLAGFAYNEQFF.

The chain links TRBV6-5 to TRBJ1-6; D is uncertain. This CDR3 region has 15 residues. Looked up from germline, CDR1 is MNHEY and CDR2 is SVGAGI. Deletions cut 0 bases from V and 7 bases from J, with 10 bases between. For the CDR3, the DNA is TGTGCCAGCAGTTACTCAAACATGTGGAATTCACCCCTCCACTTT. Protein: CASSYSNMWNSPLHF.

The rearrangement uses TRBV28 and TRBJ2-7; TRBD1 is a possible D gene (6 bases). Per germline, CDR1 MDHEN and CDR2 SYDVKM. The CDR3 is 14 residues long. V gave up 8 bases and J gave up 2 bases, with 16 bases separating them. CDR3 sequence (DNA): TGTGCCAGCTTATCCCGGGACACAGCCTACGAGCAGTACTTC. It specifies CASLSRDTAYEQYF.

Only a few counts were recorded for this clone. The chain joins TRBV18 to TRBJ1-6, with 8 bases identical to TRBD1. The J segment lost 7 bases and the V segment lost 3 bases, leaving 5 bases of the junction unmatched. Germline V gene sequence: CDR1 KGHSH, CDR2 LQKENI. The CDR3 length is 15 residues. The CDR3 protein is CASSPDRVMNSPLHF. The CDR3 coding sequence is TGTGCCAGCTCACCGGACAGGGTGATGAATTCACCCCTCCACTTT.

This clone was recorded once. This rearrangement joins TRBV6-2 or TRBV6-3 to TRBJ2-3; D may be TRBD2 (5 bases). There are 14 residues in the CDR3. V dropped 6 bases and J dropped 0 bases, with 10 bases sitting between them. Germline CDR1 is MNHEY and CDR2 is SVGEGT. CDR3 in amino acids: CASSPGLSTDTQYF. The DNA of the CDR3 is TGTGCCAGCAGCCCTGGACTTAGCACAGATACGCAGTATTTT.

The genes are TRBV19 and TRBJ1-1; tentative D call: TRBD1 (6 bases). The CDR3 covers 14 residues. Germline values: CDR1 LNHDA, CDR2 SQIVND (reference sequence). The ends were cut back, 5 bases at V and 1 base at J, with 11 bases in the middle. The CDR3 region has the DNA TGTGCCAGTAGTGTCCAGGGGTGGAACACTGAAGCTTTCTTT. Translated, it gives CASSVQGWNTEAFF.

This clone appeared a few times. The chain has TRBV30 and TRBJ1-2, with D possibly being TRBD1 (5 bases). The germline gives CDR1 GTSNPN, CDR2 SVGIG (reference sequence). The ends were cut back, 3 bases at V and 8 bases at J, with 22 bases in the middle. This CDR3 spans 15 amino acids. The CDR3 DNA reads TGTGCCTGGAGGTCGTATGGCGGGGGACCCGTGGGCTACACCTTC. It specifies CAWRSYGGGPVGYTF.

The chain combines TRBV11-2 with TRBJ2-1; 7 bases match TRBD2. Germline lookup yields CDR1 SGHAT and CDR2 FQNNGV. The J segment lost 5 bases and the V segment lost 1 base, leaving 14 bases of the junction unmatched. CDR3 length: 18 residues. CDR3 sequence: CASSLVGGVRFNNNEQFF. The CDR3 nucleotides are TGTGCCAGCAGCTTAGTGGGAGGGGTACGGTTCAACAACAATGAGCAGTTCTTC.

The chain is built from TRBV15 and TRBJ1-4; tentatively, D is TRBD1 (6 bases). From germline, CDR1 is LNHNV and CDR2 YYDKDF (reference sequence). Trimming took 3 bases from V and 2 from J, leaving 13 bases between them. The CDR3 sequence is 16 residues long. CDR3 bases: TGTGCCACCAGCAGTGGCGGGGGGCTGACTAATGAAAAACTGTTTTTT. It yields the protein CATSSGGGLTNEKLFF.

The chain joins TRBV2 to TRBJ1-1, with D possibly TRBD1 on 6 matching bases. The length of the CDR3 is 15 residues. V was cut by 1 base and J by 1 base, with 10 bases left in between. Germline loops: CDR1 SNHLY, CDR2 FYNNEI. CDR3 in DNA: TGTGCCAGCAGTGAAGTAAAACAGGGGAACACTGAAGCTTTCTTT. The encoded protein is CASSEVKQGNTEAFF.

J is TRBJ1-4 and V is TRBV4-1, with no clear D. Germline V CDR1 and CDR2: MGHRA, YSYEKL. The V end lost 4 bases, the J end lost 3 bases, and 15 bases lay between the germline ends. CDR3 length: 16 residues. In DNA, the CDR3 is TGCGCCAGCAGCCTTAGATCAGACAAGCCTAATGAAAAACTGTTTTTT. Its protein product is CASSLRSDKPNEKLFF.

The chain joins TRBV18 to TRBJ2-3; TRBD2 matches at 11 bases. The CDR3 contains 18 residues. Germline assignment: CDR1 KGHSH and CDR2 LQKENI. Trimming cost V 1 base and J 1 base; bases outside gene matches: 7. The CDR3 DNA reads TGTGCCAGCTCACCACTAGCGGGGGGGCCCGGAGGCACAGATACGCAGTATTTT. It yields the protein CASSPLAGGPGGTDTQYF.

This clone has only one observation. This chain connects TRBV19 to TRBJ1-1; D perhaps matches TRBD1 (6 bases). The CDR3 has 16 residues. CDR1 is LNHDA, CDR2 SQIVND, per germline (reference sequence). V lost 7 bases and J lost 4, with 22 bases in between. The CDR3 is CASTGFGDKSFTEAFF. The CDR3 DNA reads TGTGCCAGTACCGGGTTTGGGGACAAATCGTTCACTGAAGCTTTCTTT.

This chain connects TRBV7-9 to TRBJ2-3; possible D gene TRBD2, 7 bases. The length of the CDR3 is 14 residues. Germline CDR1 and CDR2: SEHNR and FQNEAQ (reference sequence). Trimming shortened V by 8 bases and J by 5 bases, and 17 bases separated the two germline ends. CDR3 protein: CASHRGGQGDTQYF. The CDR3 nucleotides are TGTGCCAGCCATAGGGGGGGGCAGGGAGATACGCAGTATTTT.

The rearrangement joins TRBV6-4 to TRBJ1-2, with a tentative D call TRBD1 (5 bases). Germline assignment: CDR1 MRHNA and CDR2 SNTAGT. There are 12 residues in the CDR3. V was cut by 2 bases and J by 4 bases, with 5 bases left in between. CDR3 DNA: TGTGCCAGCAGTGACAGGGGCTATGGCTACACCTTC. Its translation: CASSDRGYGYTF.

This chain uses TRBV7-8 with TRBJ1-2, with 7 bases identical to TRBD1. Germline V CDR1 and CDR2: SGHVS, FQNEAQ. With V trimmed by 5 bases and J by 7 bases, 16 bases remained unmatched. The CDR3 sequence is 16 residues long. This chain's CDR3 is CASSPLKTGEESGYTF. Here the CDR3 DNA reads TGTGCCAGCAGCCCCCTCAAAACAGGGGAGGAAAGTGGCTACACCTTC. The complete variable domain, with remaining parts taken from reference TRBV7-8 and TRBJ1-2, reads GAGVSQSPRYKVAKRGQDVALRCDPISGHVSLFWYQQALGQGPEFLTYFQNEAQLDKSGLPSDRFFAERPEGSVSTLKIQRTQQEDSAVYLCASSPLKTGEESGYTFGSGTRLTVV.

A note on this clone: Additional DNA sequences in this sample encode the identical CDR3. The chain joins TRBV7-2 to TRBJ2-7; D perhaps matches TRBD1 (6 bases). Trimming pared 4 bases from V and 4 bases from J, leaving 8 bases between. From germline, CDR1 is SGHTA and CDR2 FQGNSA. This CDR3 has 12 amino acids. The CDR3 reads CASSSQGYEQYF. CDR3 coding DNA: TGTGCCAGCAGCTCCCAGGGGTACGAGCAGTACTTC.

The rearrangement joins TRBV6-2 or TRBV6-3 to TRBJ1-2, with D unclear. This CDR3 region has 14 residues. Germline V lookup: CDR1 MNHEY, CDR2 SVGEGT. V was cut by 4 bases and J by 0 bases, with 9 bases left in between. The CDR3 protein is CASSLEQPNYGYTF. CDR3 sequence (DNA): TGTGCCAGCAGTTTGGAACAGCCTAACTATGGCTACACCTTC.

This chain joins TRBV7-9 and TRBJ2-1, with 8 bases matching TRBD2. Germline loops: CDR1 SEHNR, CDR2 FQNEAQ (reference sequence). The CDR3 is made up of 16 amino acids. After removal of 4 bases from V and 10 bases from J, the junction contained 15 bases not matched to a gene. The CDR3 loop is CASSSTGGAIRGEQFF. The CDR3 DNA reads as TGTGCCAGCAGCTCCACCGGGGGGGCGATCCGTGGGGAGCAGTTCTTC. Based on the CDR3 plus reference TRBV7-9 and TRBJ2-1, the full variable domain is DTGVSQNPRHKITKRGQNVTFRCDPISEHNRLYWYRQTLGQGPEFLTYFQNEAQLEKSRLLSDRFSAERPKGSFSTLEIQRTEQGDSAMYLCASSSTGGAIRGEQFFGPGTRLTVL.